This T cell receptor beta chain was captured by sequencing in a study of blood T cell repertoires in COVID-19. This clone was seen only once. V was shortened by 4 bases and J by 1 base, with 11 bases between the two germline ends. CDR3 length equals 14 residues. Germline CDR1 is SGHRS and CDR2 is YFSETQ. The authors' processing: Quantification of nucleated cells was approximated via reference gene primer amplification. Clones were sequenced by immunoSEQ multiplex PCR, and TCRdb holds only the in-frame ones, with some missing. The D gene and trimming were derived from the DNA, and the V and J assignments and clone size from that table. The sample includes around 320,000 clones, just under 90% of them seen just once.

The clonotype comes from a woman aged 45 to 65 who had been exposed to COVID-19. The genes are TRBV5-1 and TRBJ1-1; maybe TRBD1 (6 bases). What was sequenced was PBMCs or T cells enriched from blood (not recorded which). In DNA form, the CDR3 reads TGCGCCAGCAGCAACGGACAGCCGAACACTGAAGCTTTCTTT. As protein: CASSNGQPNTEAFF.